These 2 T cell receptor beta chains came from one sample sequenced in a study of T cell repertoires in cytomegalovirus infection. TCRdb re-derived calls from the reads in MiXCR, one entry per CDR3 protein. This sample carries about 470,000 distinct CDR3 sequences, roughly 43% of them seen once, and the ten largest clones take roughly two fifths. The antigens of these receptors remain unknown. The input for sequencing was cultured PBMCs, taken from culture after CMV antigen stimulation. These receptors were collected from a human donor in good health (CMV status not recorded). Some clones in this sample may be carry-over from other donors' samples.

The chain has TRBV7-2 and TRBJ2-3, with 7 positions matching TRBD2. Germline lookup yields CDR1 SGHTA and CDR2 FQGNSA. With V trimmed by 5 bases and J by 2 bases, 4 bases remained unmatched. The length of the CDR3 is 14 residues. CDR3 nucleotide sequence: TGTGCCAGCAGCCCCGGACTAGTCACAGATACGCAGTATTTT. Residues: CASSPGLVTDTQYF.

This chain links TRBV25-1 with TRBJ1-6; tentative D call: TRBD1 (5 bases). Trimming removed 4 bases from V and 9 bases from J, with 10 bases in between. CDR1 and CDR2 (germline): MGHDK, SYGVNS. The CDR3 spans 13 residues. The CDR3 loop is CASSGGTVSPLHF. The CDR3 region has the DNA TGTGCCAGCAGTGGCGGGACGGTTTCACCCCTCCACTTT.